This T cell receptor beta chain is drawn from a study of molecular identifiers for immune sequencing clone quantification. The ends lost 5 bases at V and 12 bases at J; junction bases unmatched: 4. The CDR3 runs 10 residues. TCRdb itself ran the PCR reads through MiXCR, one entry per CDR3 protein. The sample lists 15,000 to 25,000 distinct CDR3 sequences; roughly 20% were seen once. J is TRBJ2-7 and V is TRBV23-1, with 7 bases fitting TRBD1. TRBV23-1 is sorted into the ORF group, with uncertain function. Sequencing used naive CD8+ T cells from blood, with Jurkat cell RNA spiked in. Subset described: FACS-sorted CD8+CD4-CCR7+CD45RA+ naive T cells. The TCR was taken from a human donor in good health. Some libraries in this study had Jurkat cell RNA spiked in. CDR3 in DNA: TGCGCCAGCAGTACACAGGGGCCGTACTTC. Encoded protein: CASSTQGPYF.